Listed below are T cell receptor beta chains from one sample, sequenced in a study of pediatric ulcerative colitis. The table came from immunoSEQ multiplex PCR; TCRdb's copy has only in-frame clones and leaves some out. The data show roughly 18,000 clones, roughly 74% seen once. Sequenced sample: gut tissue. The source of these receptors is a boy aged 5-17 years with moderate ulcerative colitis. The CDR3 runs from the conserved cysteine through the conserved F or W. D genes are given only for firm matches. Clone size is not always given. Where it is, it says once, few, many or a class for expanded clones.

>-|TRBJ2-5|TRBV4-2|-
TGTGCCAGCAGCCAAGATTCAAGGGGGAGACAAGAGACCCAGTACTTC
CASSQDSRGRQETQYF
>TRBD1|TRBJ2-7|TRBV6-6|-
TGTGCCGTCCGGTCCGGGACAGGCGTCTACGAGCAGTACTTC
CAVRSGTGVYEQYF
>-|TRBJ2-7|TRBV6-6|-
TGTGCCAGCAGTTACTACGACAGGTCGGACGAGCAGTACTTC
CASSYYDRSDEQYF
>-|TRBJ2-3|TRBV6-1|-
TGTGCCAGCAGTGAATATGAAGGAGAGGGGGCAGATACGCAGTATTTT
CASSEYEGEGADTQYF
>-|TRBJ1-2|TRBV10-2|hyperexpanded
TGCGCCAGCAGGAGCCTGGGGGACAACTATGGCTACACCTTC
CASRSLGDNYGYTF
>-|TRBJ1-5|TRBV2|-
TGTGCCAGCAGTGGTTATACTAGCAATCAGCCCCAGCATTTT
CASSGYTSNQPQHF
>-|TRBJ2-7|TRBV6-5|few
TGTGCCAGCAGTTATACTCCCAGGGTAGACGAGCAGTACTTC
CASSYTPRVDEQYF
>-|TRBJ2-2|TRBV2|few
TGTGCCAGCAGTGAACTCCGTGTAGCCGGGGAGCTGTTTTTT
CASSELRVAGELFF
>-|TRBJ1-3|TRBV4-1|-
TGCGCCAGCAGCCAAGATATCCACATCTCTGGAAACACCATATATTTT
CASSQDIHISGNTIYF
>-|TRBJ1-2|TRBV14|-
TGTGCCAGCAGCCTCCATATCAACTATGGCTACACCTTC
CASSLHINYGYTF
>-|TRBJ2-7|TRBV14|-
TGTGCCAGCAGCCAAGAAAGGGGTCACGAGCAGTACTTC
CASSQERGHEQYF
>-|TRBJ2-2|TRBV29-1|-
TGCAGCGTTGAAGGGGCTTTAAATGAAGCCGGGGAGCTGTTTTTT
CSVEGALNEAGELFF
>TRBD1|TRBJ2-6|TRBV14|-
TGTGCCAGCAGCCAAGGTTTTCCCGGGACAGGGGTAGGGGCCAACGTCCTGACTTTC
CASSQGFPGTGVGANVLTF
>TRBD1|TRBJ1-3|TRBV5-1|-
TGCGCCAGCAGCCCCATTCAGGGGGCTGGAAACACCATATATTTT
CASSPIQGAGNTIYF
>TRBD1|TRBJ1-1|TRBV6-1|-
TGTGCCAGCAGTGAACCCACGGGACAGGGAACGAGGAGCACTGAAGCTTTCTTT
CASSEPTGQGTRSTEAFF
>-|TRBJ1-1|TRBV28|-
TGTGCCAGCAGTAACTCCGCTGAAGCTTTCTTT
CASSNSAEAFF
>TRBD2|TRBJ2-3|TRBV10-3|-
TGTGCCATCGGATCTAGCGGGCCTACAGATACGCAGTATTTT
CAIGSSGPTDTQYF
>-|TRBJ2-1|TRBV18|-
TGTGCCAGCTCACCACGACTACTTGAGCAGTTCTTC
CASSPRLLEQFF
>-|TRBJ2-7|TRBV18|-
TGTGCCAGCTCACCACCACAGGGCTACGAGCAGTACTTC
CASSPPQGYEQYF
>-|TRBJ2-1|TRBV18|-
TGTGCCAGCTCACCGAGTAAGGGTATGGACAATGAGCAGTTCTTC
CASSPSKGMDNEQFF
>-|TRBJ2-7|TRBV4-2|-
TGTGCCAGCAGGAGGGGGACCGGGACCGACGCCTACGAGCAGTACTTC
CASRRGTGTDAYEQYF
>-|TRBJ1-5|TRBV7-6|-
TGTGCCAGCAGCTTAAAATCCAATCAGCCCCAGCATTTT
CASSLKSNQPQHF
>-|TRBJ1-4|TRBV9|-
TGTGCCAGCAGCGTAGAGCAGGGGCGTGAAAAACTGTTTTTT
CASSVEQGREKLFF
>TRBD1|TRBJ2-7|TRBV7-2|few
TGTGCCAGCAGCGCCCAGGGGGGGACAGGGGGCTACGAGCAGTACTTC
CASSAQGGTGGYEQYF
>-|TRBJ1-2|TRBV6-1|-
TGTGCCAGCAGTGAAAAAGGGGGTGTACTTGGCTACACCTTC
CASSEKGGVLGYTF
>-|TRBJ1-2|TRBV5-4|few
TGTGCCAGCAGCTTGGACAGCATCGGGGGCTACACCTTC
CASSLDSIGGYTF
>-|TRBJ1-3|TRBV7-7|-
TGTGCCAGCAGCTTATCTCTAGACTCTGGAAACACCATATATTTT
CASSLSLDSGNTIYF
>-|TRBJ1-4|TRBV15|-
TGTGCCACCAGCAGAGATTTCGGATGGACTAATGAAAAACTGTTTTTT
CATSRDFGWTNEKLFF
>-|TRBJ1-2|TRBV5-1|-
TGCGCCAGCAGCTTGGGTCTAGACAGTAACTATGGCTACACCTTC
CASSLGLDSNYGYTF
>-|TRBJ2-3|TRBV6-1|-
TGTGCCAGCAGTGCACTAAGCTCCGGCACAGATACGCAGTATTTT
CASSALSSGTDTQYF
>-|TRBJ1-1|TRBV5-8|-
TGTGCCAGCAGCCTCGGGACACGGAACACTGAAGCTTTCTTT
CASSLGTRNTEAFF
>TRBD2|TRBJ2-3|TRBV4-2|-
TGTGCCAGCAGCCAAGATAATTGGTCCAGCGGGAGGGCCACAGATACGCAGTATTTT
CASSQDNWSSGRATDTQYF